This is a list of T cell receptor beta chains from one sample in a study of technical replicates of blood from several donors. TCRdb keeps only in-frame clones here, not all; method: immunoSEQ multiplex PCR. The table includes over 80,000 clones, about 96% detected once. Sequencing was carried out using T cells isolated from PBMCs. The receptors derive from a human donor in good health. The CDR3 runs from the conserved cysteine through the conserved F or W. The D gene is left open where the match is weak.

J	V	D	CDR3
TRBJ1-1	TRBV5-1	NA	CASSLSRGTEAFF
TRBJ2-5	TRBV27	NA	CASSLWQGPQETQYF
TRBJ2-7	TRBV14	TRBD2	CASSQVGTSRSLEQYF
TRBJ2-7	TRBV2	NA	CASGLQAYEQYF
TRBJ2-7	TRBV11-3	TRBD2	CASSLEASGRTFSEQYF
TRBJ2-1	TRBV2	TRBD1	CASSETKQGRANEQFF
TRBJ2-7	TRBV6-5	NA	CASSRDSAYEQYF
TRBJ2-3	TRBV5-1	NA	CASGRVGLDTQYF
TRBJ1-1	TRBV14	NA	CASSQVYRLNTEAFF
TRBJ1-4	TRBV6-1	NA	CASSGQKLFF
TRBJ2-7	TRBV4-2	NA	CASSQGRRYEQYF
TRBJ1-2	TRBV9	NA	CASSVGAASNYGYTF
TRBJ2-7	TRBV11-2	NA	CASSLWAGTSYEQYF
TRBJ1-1	TRBV19	NA	CASSIDSQGIGEAFF
TRBJ2-7	TRBV4-1	NA	CASSAQQGIYEQYF
TRBJ2-4	TRBV10-1	NA	CASSESGGLKNIQYF
TRBJ2-7	TRBV15	TRBD1	CATTRTGGYEQYF
TRBJ2-7	TRBV2	TRBD2	CASSEERRGDF
TRBJ1-2	TRBV29-1	NA	CSVLGFGVHYGYTF
TRBJ2-3	TRBV7-2	NA	CASSFAPSADTQYF
TRBJ1-2	TRBV20-1	NA	CSASSGQGYTF
TRBJ1-2	TRBV29-1	NA	CSVDPQVDYGYTF
TRBJ2-1	TRBV9	NA	CASSVGWGPFNEQFF
TRBJ2-7	TRBV27	TRBD1	CASSLSRVLLNQGAHEQYF
TRBJ2-7	TRBV6-1	TRBD1	CASSELMTGSAYEQYF
TRBJ1-1	TRBV7-8	NA	CASSSQVDEAFF
TRBJ1-1	TRBV5-1	NA	CASSVRGTEAFF
TRBJ2-7	TRBV7-2	TRBD2	CASSPGGVGEQYF
TRBJ1-2	TRBV25-1	NA	CASGGDYGYTF
TRBJ1-2	TRBV2	TRBD1	CASSGVGGSSHGYTF
TRBJ1-4	TRBV15	NA	CATSRDITELFF
TRBJ1-1	TRBV29-1	NA	CSVLSLGEAFF
TRBJ2-1	TRBV4-1	TRBD2	CASSQIGTSINNEQFF
TRBJ2-7	TRBV4-3	TRBD2	CASSPTGTSGYEQYF
TRBJ1-2	TRBV9	TRBD1	CASSVSDRALANYGYTF
TRBJ2-7	TRBV14	TRBD1	CASSQMTGNLYEQYF
TRBJ2-1	TRBV5-1	TRBD2	CASSPQAAGSYNEQFF
TRBJ2-5	TRBV27	NA	CASSFLRAALETQYF
TRBJ1-5	TRBV4-1	NA	CASSQNFRQSNQPQHF